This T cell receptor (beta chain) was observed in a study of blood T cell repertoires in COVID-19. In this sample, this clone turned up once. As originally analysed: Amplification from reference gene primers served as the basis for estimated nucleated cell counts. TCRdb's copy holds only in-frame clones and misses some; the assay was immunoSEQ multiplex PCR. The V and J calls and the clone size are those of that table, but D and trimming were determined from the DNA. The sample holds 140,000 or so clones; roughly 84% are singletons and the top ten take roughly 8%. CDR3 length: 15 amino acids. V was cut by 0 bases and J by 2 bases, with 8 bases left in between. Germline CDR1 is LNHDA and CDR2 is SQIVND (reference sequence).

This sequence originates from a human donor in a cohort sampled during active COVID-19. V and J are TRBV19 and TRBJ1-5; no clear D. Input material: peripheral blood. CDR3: CASSIELPGNQPQHF. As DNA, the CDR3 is TGTGCCAGTAGTATAGAGTTGCCAGGCAATCAGCCCCAGCATTTT.